This is a list of T cell receptor beta chains from one sample in a study of long-term antiretroviral therapy in people with HIV. Generated by immunoSEQ multiplex PCR, the TCRdb table keeps only in-frame clones and is missing some. The sample includes about 18,000 clones, about 82% of them seen just once. Source: unsorted PBMCs, taken 0.6 years after starting antiretroviral therapy. The receptors stem from a woman under 30 with HIV. CDR3s include the opening cysteine and the closing phenylalanine or tryptophan. The D gene is left open where the match is weak. Size is omitted from some rows. Given values are once, few, many or a class for expanded clones.

v_gene	j_gene	d_gene	abundance	CDR3nt	CDR3aa
TRBV7-2	TRBJ2-1	TRBD2	.	TGTGCCAGCAGCTTACAGCGGGGGGGCTTTAATGAGCAGTTCTTC	CASSLQRGGFNEQFF
TRBV11-2	TRBJ2-2	.	.	TGTGCCAGCAGTTTGGGTCTGATCACCGGGGAGCTGTTTTTT	CASSLGLITGELFF
TRBV27	TRBJ1-1	.	.	TGTGCCAGCAATGGTCTAGGACGCCCTGATCCTGAAGCTTTCTTT	CASNGLGRPDPEAFF
TRBV27	TRBJ2-3	.	few	TGTGCCAGCACCAAGATAGCGGCCTCCACAGATACGCAGTATTTT	CASTKIAASTDTQYF
TRBV28	TRBJ2-7	TRBD2	.	TGTGCCAGCAGTCGTAGCGGGAGGGCTTACGAGCAGTACTTC	CASSRSGRAYEQYF
TRBV6-6	TRBJ2-7	TRBD1	.	TGTGCCAGCCGACAGGGTTTGGTCGAGCAGTACTTC	CASRQGLVEQYF
TRBV7-9	TRBJ2-3	TRBD2	once	TGTGCCAGCAGCTTAGGTCTAGCGGGAGATACGCAGTATTTT	CASSLGLAGDTQYF
TRBV7-2	TRBJ2-7	.	.	TGTGCCAGCAGCTCCCCCCAGGACCCGACCGTTCAGGGCTTCTACGAGCAGTACTTC	CASSSPQDPTVQGFYEQYF
TRBV6-6	TRBJ2-7	.	medium-sized	TGTGCCAGCAGTTACGGGGGAAACGAGCAGTACTTC	CASSYGGNEQYF
TRBV6-6	TRBJ1-1	.	once	TGTGCCAGCAGCGAAGACGGGAACACTGAAGCTTTCTTT	CASSEDGNTEAFF
TRBV30	TRBJ1-1	.	medium-sized	TGTGCCTGGAGCTTCAGCCTGAACACTGAAGCTTTCTTT	CAWSFSLNTEAFF
TRBV9	TRBJ2-3	.	.	TGTGCCAGCAGCGGATCAGATACGCAGTATTTT	CASSGSDTQYF
TRBV6-5	TRBJ2-3	.	once	TGTGCCAGCAGTCGTCAATCATCAGATACGCAGTATTTT	CASSRQSSDTQYF
TRBV2	TRBJ2-5	.	.	TGTGCCAGCACTCCTAGGGGTCAGGGAGCTGAGACCCAGTACTTC	CASTPRGQGAETQYF
TRBV28	TRBJ1-1	.	.	TGTGCCAGCAGTCCCAAATCCTTGAACACTGAAGCTTTCTTT	CASSPKSLNTEAFF
TRBV7-3	TRBJ2-1	TRBD2	.	TGTGCCAGCAGCGACGGGATGGGGGGGAGTGAGCAGTTCTTC	CASSDGMGGSEQFF
TRBV10-3	TRBJ2-2	.	few	TGTGCCATCAGCCCCCCCTCGGGCACCGGGGAGCTGTTTTTT	CAISPPSGTGELFF
TRBV5-1	TRBJ1-2	TRBD1	medium-sized	TGCGCCAGCAGCTTGCCCGGGACAGGGATAGGCTACACCTTC	CASSLPGTGIGYTF
TRBV19	TRBJ1-2	.	.	TGTGCCAGTAGTCCGAGTCCTCTTGCCGGCTACACCTTC	CASSPSPLAGYTF
TRBV4-2	TRBJ2-7	.	once	TGTGCCAGCAGCCAGAGGACGGTCGACGAGCAGTACTTC	CASSQRTVDEQYF
TRBV5-6	TRBJ1-4	TRBD1	.	TGTGCCAGCAGCCCTCAGGGGGCGTCTCTAGAAAAACTGTTTTTT	CASSPQGASLEKLFF
TRBV15	TRBJ2-2	.	.	TGTGCCACCAGCAGAGTGGACGGGGGGCTGTTTTTT	CATSRVDGGLFF
TRBV30	TRBJ2-1	.	.	TGTGCCTGGAGTTTGAAGGGACTTGAGCAGTTCTTC	CAWSLKGLEQFF
TRBV7-3	TRBJ2-5	.	.	TGTGCCAGCAGCTCCGGGTTCGGTCAGGAGACCCAGTACTTC	CASSSGFGQETQYF
TRBV28	TRBJ2-4	.	.	TGTGCCAGCAGCCAAAGATGGGGACCTGGAGCCAAAAACATTCAGTACTTC	CASSQRWGPGAKNIQYF
TRBV5-4	TRBJ2-1	TRBD2	once	TGTGCCAGCAGCTTGGATCCGGGGGGGAGCTCCTACAATGAGCAGTTCTTC	CASSLDPGGSSYNEQFF
TRBV29-1	TRBJ2-7	TRBD2	.	TGCAGCGTGAGGGCTCCGACTAGCGGGGGGCGAACCGCCGAGCAGTACTTC	CSVRAPTSGGRTAEQYF
TRBV10-3	TRBJ2-7	TRBD1	.	TGTGCCATCAGTGCTCCTCAGGGGGCCCTCGGGGGCGAGCAGTACTTC	CAISAPQGALGGEQYF
TRBV29-1	TRBJ2-7	.	.	TGCAGCGTTGCCGAGGGAATTCTTTACGAGCAGTACTTC	CSVAEGILYEQYF
TRBV19	TRBJ2-5	.	.	TGTGCCAGTAGTACCTCGGGCACGGGGGCCCCCGAGACCCAGTACTTC	CASSTSGTGAPETQYF
TRBV28	TRBJ2-7	.	.	TGTGCCAGCAGAGCTAGACTGGGGGTCTCCTACGAGCAGTACTTC	CASRARLGVSYEQYF
TRBV30	TRBJ2-1	.	.	TGTGCCTGGAGCCCCCGTCTGAGCCCGGTCTCCTACAATGAGCAGTTCTTC	CAWSPRLSPVSYNEQFF
TRBV28	TRBJ2-1	.	.	TGTGCCAGCACCACGCCGACAGGCCCGTCTTACAATGAGCAGTTCTTC	CASTTPTGPSYNEQFF
TRBV4-1	TRBJ2-1	.	few	TGCGCCAGCAGCCAAGAAGAGGTAATTAGTCATGAGCAGTTCTTC	CASSQEEVISHEQFF
TRBV28	TRBJ2-7	TRBD1	large	TGTGCCAGCAAATTAGGACAGGGCGGCTCCTACGAGCAGTACTTC	CASKLGQGGSYEQYF
TRBV6-4	TRBJ1-1	.	.	TGTGCCAGCAGTGACTCCAGCCTCGCGACCGAAGCTTTCTTT	CASSDSSLATEAFF
TRBV29-1	TRBJ2-3	TRBD1	.	TGCAGCGTTGAAAGGGACAGGGGCACAGATACGCAGTATTTT	CSVERDRGTDTQYF
TRBV9	TRBJ1-2	.	.	TGTGCCAGCAGGAGAGACAAGAACTATGGCTACACCTTC	CASRRDKNYGYTF
TRBV28	TRBJ1-5	.	.	TGTGCCAGCACCCCGATGGGGGGAAATCAGCCCCAGCATTTT	CASTPMGGNQPQHF
TRBV5-1	TRBJ2-2	.	.	TGCGCCAGCAGCTTTTCCTCCGGGGAGCTGTTTTTT	CASSFSSGELFF
TRBV27	TRBJ1-2	.	few	TGTGCCAGCAGTTCGGGGACCTATGGCTACACCTTC	CASSSGTYGYTF